What follows describes a single T cell receptor beta chain. This CDR3 contains 15 residues. The germline CDR1 and CDR2 sequences are SGHKS and YYEKEE (reference sequence). The V end lost 1 base, the J end lost 1 base, and 9 bases lay between the germline ends. This specimen comes from a study of cytomegalovirus exposure and HLA in healthy donors. The PCR had 60 Vbeta and 13 Jbeta primers. Measured with immunoSEQ multiplex PCR; TCRdb has only the in-frame clones, and not every one. The table lists around 200,000 clones, 65% to 90% of them singletons. The receptor's source is a girl aged 2 to 9 in good health and CMV-seropositive. Source material: PBMCs. The J gene is TRBJ1-5, the V gene TRBV5-5; D is uncertain. CDR3 bases: TGTGCCAGCAGCTTGAGTGGCGGAAGCAATCAGCCCCAGCATTTT. This translates into CASSLSGGSNQPQHF. Based on the CDR3 plus reference TRBV5-5 and TRBJ1-5, the full variable domain is DAGVTQSPTHLIKTRGQQVTLRCSPISGHKSVSWYQQVLGQGPQFIFQYYEKEERGRGNFPDRFSARQFPNYSSELNVNALLLGDSALYLCASSLSGGSNQPQHFGDGTRLSIL.